Below, one T cell receptor (beta chain) is given with its context. Germline CDR1 is LNHDA and CDR2 is SQIVND (reference sequence). V was shortened by 5 bases and J by 2 bases, with 19 bases between the two germline ends. The CDR3 length is 16 residues. These data belong to a study of blood T cell repertoires in COVID-19. Study overall: The United States, Italy and Spain were the sources of the acute and convalescent COVID-19 samples. Sources were T cells, B-cell-depleted T cells, or PBMCs; the material itself was cDNA or gDNA.

Authors' data handling: Amplified reference gene primers provided the basis for estimating nucleated cell counts. Generated by immunoSEQ multiplex PCR, the TCRdb table keeps only in-frame clones and is missing some. The V and J calls and the clone size are those of that table, but D and trimming were determined from the DNA. The data contain hundreds of thousands of clones, more than 70% of them singletons. The clonotype originates from a woman aged 50 to 65 with COVID-19, enrolled during active disease. The chain is built from TRBV19 and TRBJ2-7; D possibly corresponds to TRBD2 (6 bases). The sequenced material came from peripheral blood. The CDR3 reads CASSPTGAGGTYEQYF. Here the CDR3 DNA reads TGTGCCAGTAGTCCCACGGGCGCTGGGGGGACCTACGAGCAGTACTTC.